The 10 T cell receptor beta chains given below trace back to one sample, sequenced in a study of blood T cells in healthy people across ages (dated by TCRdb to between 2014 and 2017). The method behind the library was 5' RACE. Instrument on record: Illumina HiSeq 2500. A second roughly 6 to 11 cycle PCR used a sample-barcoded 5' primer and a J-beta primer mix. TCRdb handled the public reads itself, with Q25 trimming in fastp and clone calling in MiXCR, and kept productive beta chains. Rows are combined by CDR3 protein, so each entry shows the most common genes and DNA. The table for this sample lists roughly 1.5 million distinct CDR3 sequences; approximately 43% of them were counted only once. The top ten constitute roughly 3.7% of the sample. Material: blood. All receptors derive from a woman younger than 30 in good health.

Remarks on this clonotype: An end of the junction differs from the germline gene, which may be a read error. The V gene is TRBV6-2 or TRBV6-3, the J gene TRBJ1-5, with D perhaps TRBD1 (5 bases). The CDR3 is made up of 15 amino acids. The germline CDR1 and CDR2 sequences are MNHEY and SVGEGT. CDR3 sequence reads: CASSYRGDSNRPQHF. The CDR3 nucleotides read TGTGCCAGCAGTTATCGAGGGGATAGCAATCGGCCCCAGCATTTT.

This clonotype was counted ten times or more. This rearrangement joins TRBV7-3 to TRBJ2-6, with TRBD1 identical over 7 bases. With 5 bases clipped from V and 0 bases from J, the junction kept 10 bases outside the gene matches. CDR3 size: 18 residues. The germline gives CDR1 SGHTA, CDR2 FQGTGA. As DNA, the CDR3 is TGTGCCAGCAGCGCTATCGGGACAGCGAACTCTGGGGCCAACGTCCTGACTTTC. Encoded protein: CASSAIGTANSGANVLTF. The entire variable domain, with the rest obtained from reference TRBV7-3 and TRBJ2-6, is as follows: GAGVSQTPSNKVTEKGKYVELRCDPISGHTALYWYRQSLGQGPEFLIYFQGTGAADDSGLPNDRFFAVRPEGSVSTLKIQRTERGDSAVYLCASSAIGTANSGANVLTFGAGSRLTVL.

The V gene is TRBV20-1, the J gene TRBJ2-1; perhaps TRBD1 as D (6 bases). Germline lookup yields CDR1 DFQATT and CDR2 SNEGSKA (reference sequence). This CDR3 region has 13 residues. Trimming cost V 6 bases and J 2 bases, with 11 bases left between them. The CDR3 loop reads CSARTETYNEQFF. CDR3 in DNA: TGCAGTGCGCGGACAGAGACCTACAATGAGCAGTTCTTC.

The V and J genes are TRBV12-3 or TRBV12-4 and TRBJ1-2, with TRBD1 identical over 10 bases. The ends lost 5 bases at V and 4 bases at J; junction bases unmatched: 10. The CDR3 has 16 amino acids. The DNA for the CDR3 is TGTGCCAGCAGTGATATGGACAGGGGGGGTGTCTATGGCTACACCTTC. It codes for CASSDMDRGGVYGYTF.

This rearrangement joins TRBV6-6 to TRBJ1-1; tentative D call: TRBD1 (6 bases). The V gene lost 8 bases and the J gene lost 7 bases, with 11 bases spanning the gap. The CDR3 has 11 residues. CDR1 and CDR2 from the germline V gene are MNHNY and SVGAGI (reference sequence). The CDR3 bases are TGTGCCAGCTCCGGGACAATTGAAGCTTTCTTT. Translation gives CASSGTIEAFF.

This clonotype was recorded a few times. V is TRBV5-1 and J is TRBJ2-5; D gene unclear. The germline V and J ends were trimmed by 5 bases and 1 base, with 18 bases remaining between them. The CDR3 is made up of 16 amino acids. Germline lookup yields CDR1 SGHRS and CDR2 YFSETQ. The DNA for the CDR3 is TGCGCCAGCAGTCCGACCCAGGCGGCGCTCCAAGAGACCCAGTACTTC. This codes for CASSPTQAALQETQYF.

The CDR3 loop reads CASSYSSLDRETEAFF. The CDR3 DNA is TGTGCCAGCAGTTACTCGTCGCTCGACAGGGAGACTGAAGCTTTCTTT. The chain employs TRBV6-6 and TRBJ1-1, with 7 bases matching TRBD1. J gave up 5 bases and V 0 bases, and 9 bases lay outside the gene matches. The germline V gene encodes CDR1 MNHNY and CDR2 SVGAGI (reference sequence). This CDR3 comprises 16 residues.

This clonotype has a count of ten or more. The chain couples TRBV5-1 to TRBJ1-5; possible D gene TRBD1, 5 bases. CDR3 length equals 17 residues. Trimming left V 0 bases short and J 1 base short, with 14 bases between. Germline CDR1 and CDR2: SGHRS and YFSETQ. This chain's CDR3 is CASSLEGWGISNQPQHF. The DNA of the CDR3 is TGCGCCAGCAGCTTGGAGGGGTGGGGGATAAGCAATCAGCCCCAGCATTTT. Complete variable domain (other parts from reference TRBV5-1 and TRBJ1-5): KAGVTQTPRYLIKTRGQQVTLSCSPISGHRSVSWYQQTPGQGLQFLFEYFSETQRNKGNFPGRFSGRQFSNSRSEMNVSTLELGDSALYLCASSLEGWGISNQPQHFGDGTRLSIL.

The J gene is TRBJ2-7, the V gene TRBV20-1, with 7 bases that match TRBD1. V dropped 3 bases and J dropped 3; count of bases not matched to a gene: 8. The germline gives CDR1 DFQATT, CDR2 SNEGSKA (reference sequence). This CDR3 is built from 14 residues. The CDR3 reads CSARPGTVDYEQYF. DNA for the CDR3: TGCAGTGCTAGGCCAGGGACAGTCGACTACGAGCAGTACTTC.

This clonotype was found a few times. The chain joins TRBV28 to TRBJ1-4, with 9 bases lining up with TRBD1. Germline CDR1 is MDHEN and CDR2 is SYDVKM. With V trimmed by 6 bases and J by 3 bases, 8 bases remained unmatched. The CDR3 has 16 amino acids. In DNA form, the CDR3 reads TGTGCCAGCAGCCCGACGACAGGGGGGTCTAATGAAAAACTGTTTTTT. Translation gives CASSPTTGGSNEKLFF.